This entry describes one TCR beta chain. This sample is part of a study of T cells expressing NK-cell markers. Study as a whole: The TCR beta repertoires were obtained from sorted CD3+CD56+NKG2C+, CD3+CD56+NKG2C- and CD3+CD56-NKG2C+ T cells.

Reanalyzing the 5' RACE reads, TCRdb keeps one entry per CDR3 protein, without DNA. Across roughly 350,000 distinct CDR3 sequences, the top ten clones capture 5% to 5.5% of the sample. Per the germline V gene, CDR1 is DFQATT and CDR2 is SNEGSKA (reference sequence). The CDR3 spans 13 residues. This receptor was obtained from a man aged 18 to 69 in good health. Sequencing was performed on blood T cells: a sorted CD56 or NKG2C T cell subset, CD4+ or CD8+ T cells, or bulk PBMC T cells (not recorded which). The gene calls are TRBV20-1 and TRBJ1-4; there is no DNA to check the TCRdb D call of TRBD1. The CDR3 here is CSARGGRDEKLFF.